A few counts support the clone carrying this T cell receptor beta chain. Its antigen remains unidentified. This entry belongs to a study of lymphopenia after photon versus proton radiotherapy. V was shortened by 2 bases and J by 2 bases, with 11 bases between the two germline ends. This CDR3 comprises 14 residues. Germline CDR1 is SGHRS and CDR2 is YFSETQ. Libraries were prepared by immunoSEQ multiplex PCR; TCRdb keeps only in-frame clonotypes and omits some of them. The sample carries more than 15,000 clones, about four fifths recorded once. General study findings and limits: After the lymphocyte nadir, photon-treated repertoires showed oligoclonal expansion, especially of CD8+ Temra cells. Survival link was tested only in deceased patients; proton benefit remains a possibility. Post-nadir TCR diversity decline inversely tracked overall survival among those who died.

The input for sequencing was peripheral blood, taken from a patient treated with photon-based radiotherapy. The sequence was obtained from a woman in her 50s with pancreatic cancer. This chain links TRBV5-1 with TRBJ2-7; D is ambiguous. The CDR3 protein is CASSFDAVAYEQYF. Here the CDR3 DNA reads TGCGCCAGCAGCTTCGACGCAGTTGCCTACGAGCAGTACTTC.